These 12 T cell receptor beta chains were sequenced from one sample in a study of metastatic and nonmetastatic thyroid tumors. TCRdb re-called the PCR reads via MiXCR. The sample lists 32,000 or so clones; approximately 18% were seen once. Patients had received no treatment of any kind before thyroid surgery. The sequenced sample was blood. The origin of the receptors is a male donor with papillary thyroid cancer or a benign thyroid nodule (not recorded which). Some clones in this sample may be carry-over from other donors' samples.

In its sample, this clone was seen many times. The chain is built from TRBV28 and TRBJ1-1; D is unclear. V lost 3 bases to trimming and J lost 2 bases, with 7 bases between them. Germline values: CDR1 MDHEN, CDR2 SYDVKM. The CDR3 runs to 13 residues. In DNA, the CDR3 is TGTGCCAGCAGTTTCGTTAGAAACACTGAAGCTTTCTTT. Translating it yields CASSFVRNTEAFF.

This clone was found many times. The genes are TRBV4-1 and TRBJ2-5; D uncertain. The V and J ends lost 0 bases and 3 bases respectively, with 14 bases between them. The CDR3 is 16 residues long. Germline-derived CDR1 and CDR2 are MGHRA and YSYEKL. CDR3 in DNA: TGCGCCAGCAGCCAAGATCTGGCCCTAAGGGAAGAGACCCAGTACTTC. It specifies CASSQDLALREETQYF.

This clone was observed a few times. This chain uses TRBV28 with TRBJ2-1; D gene ambiguous. The length of the CDR3 is 13 residues. Germline V gene lookup returns CDR1 MDHEN and CDR2 SYDVKM. With 6 bases removed from V and 8 bases from J, the gap between germline ends came to 14 bases. For the CDR3, the DNA is TGTGCCAGCAGATACTTTACATTTGATGAGCAGTTCTTC. Translating it yields CASRYFTFDEQFF.

This clone was seen many times. The V and J genes are TRBV19 and TRBJ2-3, with D perhaps matching TRBD2 (5 bases). Trimming removed 6 bases at V and 0 bases at J, with 10 bases between. CDR3 length: 14 amino acids. Germline V lookup: CDR1 LNHDA, CDR2 SQIVND (reference sequence). The CDR3 sequence: CASSPRASTDTQYF. As DNA, the CDR3 is TGTGCCAGTAGCCCGCGGGCTAGCACAGATACGCAGTATTTT.

In its sample, this clone was seen a few times. This chain connects TRBV6-1 to TRBJ2-5, with D possibly matching TRBD1 (6 bases). This CDR3 is built from 13 residues. Per the germline V gene, CDR1 is MNHNS and CDR2 is SASEGT. Trimming stripped 6 bases from V and 8 bases from J, with 16 bases between. The CDR3 here is CASSFWGPCTQYF. CDR3 in DNA: TGTGCCAGCAGCTTCTGGGGGCCGTGTACCCAGTACTTC.

V is TRBV5-1 and J is TRBJ2-1, with D possibly matching TRBD1 (5 bases). CDR1 is SGHRS and CDR2 is YFSETQ in the germline V gene. V was pared by 0 bases and J by 4 bases, with 17 bases between. The CDR3 has 17 residues. CDR3 sequence: CASSLELSFRGYNEQFF. CDR3 in DNA: TGCGCCAGCAGCTTGGAGTTGAGTTTTAGGGGATACAATGAGCAGTTCTTC.

This clone has a count of ten or more. The CDR3 region has the DNA TGTGCCAGCAGCCCCCAACTGACTACGTGGGAGCTGTTTTTT. Translated: CASSPQLTTWELFF. The genes are TRBV11-2 and TRBJ2-2; maybe TRBD2 (5 bases). This CDR3 contains 14 residues. Germline V gives CDR1 SGHAT, CDR2 FQNNGV. The V end lost 5 bases, the J end lost 9 bases, and 16 bases lay between the germline ends.

This clone was recorded many times. This chain joins TRBV7-9 and TRBJ2-7; TRBD2 matches 9 bases. The CDR3 covers 15 residues. V shed 10 bases and J 2 bases; nucleotides not matched to a gene: 12. Looked up from germline, CDR1 is SEHNR and CDR2 is FQNEAQ (reference sequence). The CDR3 region is CATKSILAGTYEQYF. The CDR3 coding sequence is TGTGCCACCAAGTCCATTCTAGCGGGAACCTACGAGCAGTACTTC.

The chain employs TRBV29-1 and TRBJ2-2, with D possibly being TRBD1 (6 bases). Germline loops: CDR1 SQVTM, CDR2 ANQGSEA. Between the trimmed V and J ends, which lost 7 bases and 6 bases, there was a span of 12 bases. This CDR3 has 12 residues. The CDR3 sequence: CSAGETPGELFF. The CDR3 DNA reads as TGCAGCGCAGGGGAGACCCCCGGGGAGCTGTTTTTT.

This clone was seen ten or more times. J is TRBJ2-7 and V is TRBV4-1, with 9 bases lining up with TRBD1. The CDR3 is 14 amino acids. The V gene's germline CDR1 is MGHRA and CDR2 YSYEKL. Trimming removed 0 bases from V and 6 bases from J; junction bases left unmatched: 3. CDR3 sequence: CASSQEGQGAEQYF. The CDR3 coding sequence is TGCGCCAGCAGCCAAGAGGGACAGGGAGCCGAGCAGTACTTC.

This clone was counted at least ten times. The J gene is TRBJ2-5, the V gene TRBV2; D could derive from TRBD1 or TRBD2 (6 bases each). V shed 7 bases and J shed 2 bases, with 11 bases lying between them. The CDR3 loop spans 13 amino acids. Germline values: CDR1 SNHLY, CDR2 FYNNEI. The CDR3 region is CASMGGRQETQYF. DNA for the CDR3: TGTGCCAGCATGGGGGGCAGACAAGAGACCCAGTACTTC.

The gene calls are TRBV6-1 and TRBJ1-1; no clear D. The length of the CDR3 is 14 residues. V lost 6 bases and J 1 base, leaving 12 bases between the germline ends. The germline V gene encodes CDR1 MNHNS and CDR2 SASEGT. As DNA, the CDR3 is TGTGCCAGCAGGGGTACATGGAAGAACACTGAAGCTTTCTTT. This gives the protein CASRGTWKNTEAFF.